Following are 3 T cell receptor beta chains from one sample sequenced in a study of T cells after yellow fever vaccination. TCRdb ran MiXCR on the 5' RACE reads and lists one entry per CDR3 protein. The sample has some 600,000 distinct CDR3 sequences, 10% to 15% seen once; the top ten hold just under 15%. Sequencing was performed on PBMCs, taken on the day of the yellow fever booster vaccination. The receptor set was obtained from a man aged 25-45 years who received the YFV17D yellow fever vaccine.

This chain connects TRBV20-1 to TRBJ2-5; D unclear. This CDR3 spans 13 amino acids. Germline CDR1 reads DFQATT; CDR2 reads SNEGSKA (reference sequence). Trimming stripped 5 bases from V and 5 bases from J, with 15 bases between. The CDR3 sequence: CSAPPVAAETQYF. The CDR3 nucleotides are TGCAGTGCTCCCCCGGTCGCGGCGGAGACCCAGTACTTC.

This clonotype has only a few counts. The V and J genes are TRBV20-1 and TRBJ2-1, with D unresolved. Trimming took 1 base from V and 2 from J, leaving 6 bases between them. This CDR3 is 13 amino acids long. Germline CDR1 DFQATT, CDR2 SNEGSKA (reference sequence). The CDR3 region has the DNA TGCAGTGCTAGAGTGGCGGCCTACAATGAGCAGTTCTTC. This codes for CSARVAAYNEQFF.

This clonotype came up a few times. The chain joins TRBV20-1 to TRBJ1-5; possibly TRBD1 for D (6 bases). V was cut by 4 bases and J by 5 bases, with 12 bases left in between. Germline V gene sequence: CDR1 DFQATT, CDR2 SNEGSKA (reference sequence). The CDR3 totals 13 residues. As DNA, the CDR3 is TGCAGTGCTAAGGGACAACTGGATCAGCCCCAGCATTTT. Its protein product is CSAKGQLDQPQHF.